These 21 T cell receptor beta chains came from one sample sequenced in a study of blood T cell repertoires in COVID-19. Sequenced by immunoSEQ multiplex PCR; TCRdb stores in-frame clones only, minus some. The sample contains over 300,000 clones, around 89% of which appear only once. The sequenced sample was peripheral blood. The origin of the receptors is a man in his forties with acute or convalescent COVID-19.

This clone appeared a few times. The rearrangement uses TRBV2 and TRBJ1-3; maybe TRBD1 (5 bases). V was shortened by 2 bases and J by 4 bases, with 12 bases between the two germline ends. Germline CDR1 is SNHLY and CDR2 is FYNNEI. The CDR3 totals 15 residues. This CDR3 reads CASSEQGTEGNTIYF. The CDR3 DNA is TGTGCCAGCAGTGAACAGGGTACGGAGGGAAACACCATATATTTT.

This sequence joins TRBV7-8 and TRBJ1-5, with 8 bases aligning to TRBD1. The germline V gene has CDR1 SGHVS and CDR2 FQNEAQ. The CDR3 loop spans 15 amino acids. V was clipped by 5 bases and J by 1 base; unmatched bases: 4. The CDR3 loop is CASSQGTGSNQPQHF. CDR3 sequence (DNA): TGTGCCAGCAGCCAAGGGACAGGAAGCAATCAGCCCCAGCATTTT.

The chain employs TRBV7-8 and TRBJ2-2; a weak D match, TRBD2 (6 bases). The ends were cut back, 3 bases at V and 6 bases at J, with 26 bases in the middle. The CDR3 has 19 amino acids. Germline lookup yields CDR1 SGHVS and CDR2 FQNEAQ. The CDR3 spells CASSLGGLGIRSGPGELFF. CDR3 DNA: TGTGCCAGCAGCTTGGGGGGATTGGGGATCCGTTCCGGACCCGGGGAGCTGTTTTTT.

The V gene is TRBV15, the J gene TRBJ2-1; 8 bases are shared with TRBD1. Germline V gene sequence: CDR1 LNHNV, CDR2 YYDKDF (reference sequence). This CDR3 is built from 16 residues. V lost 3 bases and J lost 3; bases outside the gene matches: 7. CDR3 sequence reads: CATSRVGQDYYNEQFF. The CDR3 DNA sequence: TGTGCCACCAGCAGGGTGGGACAGGACTACTACAATGAGCAGTTCTTC.

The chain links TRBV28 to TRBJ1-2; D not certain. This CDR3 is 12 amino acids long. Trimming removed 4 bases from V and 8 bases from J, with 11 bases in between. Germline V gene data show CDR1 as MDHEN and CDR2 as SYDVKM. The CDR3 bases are TGTGCCAGCAGTTCTTTCGGAGAGGGCTACACCTTC. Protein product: CASSSFGEGYTF.

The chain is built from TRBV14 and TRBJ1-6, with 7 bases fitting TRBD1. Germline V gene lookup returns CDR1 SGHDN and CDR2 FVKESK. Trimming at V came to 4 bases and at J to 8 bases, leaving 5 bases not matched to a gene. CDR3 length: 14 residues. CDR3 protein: CASSPGQSYSPLHF. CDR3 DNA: TGTGCCAGCAGCCCGGGACAGTCTTATTCACCCCTCCACTTT.

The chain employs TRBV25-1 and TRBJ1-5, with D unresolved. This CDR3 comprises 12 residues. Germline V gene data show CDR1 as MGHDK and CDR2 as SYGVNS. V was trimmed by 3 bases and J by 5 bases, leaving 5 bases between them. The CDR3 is CASSESYQPQHF. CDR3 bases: TGTGCCAGCAGTGAGAGCTATCAGCCCCAGCATTTT.

The DNA for the CDR3 is TGTGCCAGCAGTTTCCCTGACAGGTACGATGAAGCTTTCTTT. As protein: CASSFPDRYDEAFF. This chain joins TRBV28 and TRBJ1-1; TRBD1 is a possible D gene (6 bases). CDR3 size: 14 residues. Trimming cost V 3 bases and J 7 bases, with 15 bases left between them. Germline CDR1 is MDHEN and CDR2 is SYDVKM.

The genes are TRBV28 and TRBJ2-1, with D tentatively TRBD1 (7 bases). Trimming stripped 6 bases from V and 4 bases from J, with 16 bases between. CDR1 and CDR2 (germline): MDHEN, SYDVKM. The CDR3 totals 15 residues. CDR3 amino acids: CASSPRGDGYNEQFF. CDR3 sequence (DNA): TGTGCCAGCAGCCCCAGGGGGGATGGATACAATGAGCAGTTCTTC.

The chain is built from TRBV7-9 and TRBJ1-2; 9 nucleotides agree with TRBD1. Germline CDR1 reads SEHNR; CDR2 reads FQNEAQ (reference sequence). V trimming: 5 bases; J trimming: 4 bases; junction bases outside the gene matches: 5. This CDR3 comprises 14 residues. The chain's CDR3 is CASSPGTGSYGYTF. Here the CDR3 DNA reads TGTGCCAGCAGCCCGGGGACAGGGAGCTATGGCTACACCTTC.

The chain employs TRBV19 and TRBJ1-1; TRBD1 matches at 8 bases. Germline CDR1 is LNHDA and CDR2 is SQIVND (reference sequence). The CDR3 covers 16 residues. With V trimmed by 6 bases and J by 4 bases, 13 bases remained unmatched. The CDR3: CASRLVRGRTVTEAFF. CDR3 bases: TGTGCCAGTAGGTTAGTCAGGGGGCGTACTGTCACTGAAGCTTTCTTT.

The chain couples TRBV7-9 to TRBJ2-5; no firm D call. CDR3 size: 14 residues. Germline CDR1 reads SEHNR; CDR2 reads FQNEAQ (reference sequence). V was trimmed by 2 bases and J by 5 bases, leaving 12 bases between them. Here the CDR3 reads CASSLFSTSETQYF. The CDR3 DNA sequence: TGTGCCAGCAGCTTATTTTCCACATCGGAGACCCAGTACTTC. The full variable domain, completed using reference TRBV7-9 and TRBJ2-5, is DTGVSQNPRHKITKRGQNVTFRCDPISEHNRLYWYRQTLGQGPEFLTYFQNEAQLEKSRLLSDRFSAERPKGSFSTLEIQRTEQGDSAMYLCASSLFSTSETQYFGPGTRLLVL.

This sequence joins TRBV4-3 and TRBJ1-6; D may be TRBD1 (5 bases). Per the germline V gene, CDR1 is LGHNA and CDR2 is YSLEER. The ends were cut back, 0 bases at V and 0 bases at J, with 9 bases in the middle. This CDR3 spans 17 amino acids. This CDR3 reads CASSQERQSSYNSPLHF. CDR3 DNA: TGCGCCAGCAGCCAAGAACGACAGAGCTCCTATAATTCACCCCTCCACTTT.

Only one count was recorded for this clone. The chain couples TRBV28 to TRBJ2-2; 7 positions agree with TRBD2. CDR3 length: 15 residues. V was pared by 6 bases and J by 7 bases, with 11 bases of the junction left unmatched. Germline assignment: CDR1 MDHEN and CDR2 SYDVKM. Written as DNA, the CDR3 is TGTGCCAGCAGCCCAAGCGGGGCCTTGAGCGGGGAGCTGTTTTTT. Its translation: CASSPSGALSGELFF.

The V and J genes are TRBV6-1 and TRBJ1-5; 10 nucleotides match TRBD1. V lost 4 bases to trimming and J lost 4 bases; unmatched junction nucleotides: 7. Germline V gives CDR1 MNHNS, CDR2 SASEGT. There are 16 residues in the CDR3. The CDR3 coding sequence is TGTGCCAGCAGTGCCTTTGGACAGGGGGAAAATCAGCCCCAGCATTTT. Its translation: CASSAFGQGENQPQHF.

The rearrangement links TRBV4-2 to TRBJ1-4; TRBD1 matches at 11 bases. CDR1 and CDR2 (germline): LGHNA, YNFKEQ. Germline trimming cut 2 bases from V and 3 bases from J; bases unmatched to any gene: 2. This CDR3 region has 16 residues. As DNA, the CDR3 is TGTGCCAGCAGCCAAAGGACAGGGGGCTCTAATGAAAAACTGTTTTTT. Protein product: CASSQRTGGSNEKLFF.

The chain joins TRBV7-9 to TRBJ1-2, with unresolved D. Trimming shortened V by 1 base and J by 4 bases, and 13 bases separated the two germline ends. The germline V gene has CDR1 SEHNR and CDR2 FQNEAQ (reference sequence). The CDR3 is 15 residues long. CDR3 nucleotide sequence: TGTGCCAGCAGCTTAGGTAGTTTGAGACTCTATGGCTACACCTTC. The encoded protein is CASSLGSLRLYGYTF. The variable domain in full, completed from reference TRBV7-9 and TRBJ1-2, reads DTGVSQNPRHKITKRGQNVTFRCDPISEHNRLYWYRQTLGQGPEFLTYFQNEAQLEKSRLLSDRFSAERPKGSFSTLEIQRTEQGDSAMYLCASSLGSLRLYGYTFGSGTRLTVV.

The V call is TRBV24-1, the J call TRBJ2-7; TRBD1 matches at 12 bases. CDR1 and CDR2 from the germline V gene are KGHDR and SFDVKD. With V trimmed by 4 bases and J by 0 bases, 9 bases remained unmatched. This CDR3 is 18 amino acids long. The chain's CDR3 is CATSENIRDRGPSYEQYF. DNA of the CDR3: TGTGCCACCAGTGAAAACATCCGGGACAGGGGGCCCTCCTACGAGCAGTACTTC.

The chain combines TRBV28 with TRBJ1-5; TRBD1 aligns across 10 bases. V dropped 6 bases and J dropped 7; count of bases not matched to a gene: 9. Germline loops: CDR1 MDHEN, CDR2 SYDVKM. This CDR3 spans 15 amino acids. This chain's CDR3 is CASRYDRGLRQPQHF. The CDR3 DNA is TGTGCCAGCAGGTATGACAGGGGGCTACGGCAGCCCCAGCATTTT.

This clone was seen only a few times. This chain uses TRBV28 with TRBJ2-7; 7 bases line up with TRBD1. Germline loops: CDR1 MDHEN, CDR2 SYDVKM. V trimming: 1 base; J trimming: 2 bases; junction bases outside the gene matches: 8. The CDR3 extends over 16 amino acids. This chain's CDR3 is CASSLSGQVVPYEQYF. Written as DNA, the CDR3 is TGTGCCAGCAGTTTATCCGGACAGGTAGTACCCTACGAGCAGTACTTC. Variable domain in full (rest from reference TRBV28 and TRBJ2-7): DVKVTQSSRYLVKRTGEKVFLECVQDMDHENMFWYRQDPGLGLRLIYFSYDVKMKEKGDIPEGYSVSREKKERFSLILESASTNQTSMYLCASSLSGQVVPYEQYFGPGTRLTVT.

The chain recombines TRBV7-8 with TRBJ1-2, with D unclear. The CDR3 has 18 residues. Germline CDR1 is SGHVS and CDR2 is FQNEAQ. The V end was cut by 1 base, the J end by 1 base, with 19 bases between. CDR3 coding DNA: TGTGCCAGCAGCTTAGTAAGGCTGCAGCCCACTATTAACTATGGCTACACCTTC. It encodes CASSLVRLQPTINYGYTF.